The TCR beta chain under discussion was sequenced for a study of vaccination and CD4 T cells after COVID-19 (dated 2022 in TCRdb). In the study overall: Convalescent patients had a positive SARS-CoV-2 result on nasal swab PCR, and of these patients, several had mild disease and one had severe disease. In the convalescent cohort there were six males and four females, among whom were two Hispanic individuals, seven Caucasians, two Asians and one multiracial person. Each participant got two doses of either the Pfizer-BioNTech BNT162b2 vaccine (n=8) or the Moderna mRNA-1273 vaccine (n=2). Post-COVID blood samples from convalescent patients were collected a median of roughly 100 days after diagnosis, with a range of roughly 35 to 161 days. Post-vaccine blood samples were obtained a median of roughly 75 days after the second vaccine dose, with a range of roughly 14 to 241 days. Culture stimuli were overlapping spike peptide pools from SARS-CoV-2 and from the common cold coronaviruses HCoV-NL63, HCoV-OC43 and HCoV-229E. Control cultures received a CEFX viral epitope pool as the positive control, an HIV-1 Nef peptide pool as the negative control, or no peptide. In ten to eleven COVID-19 convalescent patients and 4 infection-naive healthy vaccine recipients, the spike-specific CD4+ TCR repertoire before mRNA vaccination was compared with the repertoire after mRNA vaccination. The investigation overall reported the following: The median number of SARS-CoV-2-reactive clonotypes rose from around 22 after infection to roughly 38 after vaccination, but the change was not significant. The study included relatively few convalescent patients and did not analyze early timepoints after natural infection. Among the post-vaccine SARS-CoV-2-reactive clones in convalescent patients, a median approximately 90% showed up only after vaccination, which suggests vaccine-specific priming. Nearly all vaccine-specific clones in convalescent patients (304 of 307) were mono-reactive for SARS-CoV-2 spike rather than cross-reactive with common cold coronaviruses.

The receptor library was made with PCR. DNA from cultured CD4+ T cells underwent TCR sequencing with the Oncomine TCR Beta short-read assay at the Johns Hopkins FTIC core. The QIAamp micro DNA kit was used to extract genomic DNA from the cultured CD4+ T cells. The Oncomine TCR Beta libraries from cultured CD4+ T cells were pooled using unique dual indexes and then sequenced on an Illumina iSeq 100. The authors' analysis ran thus. Non-productive sequences were filtered out, and CDR3s that did not start with C, did not end with F or W, or were shorter than 7 amino acids were discarded. Antigen-specific clonotypes were identified with the MANAFEST web application by comparing peptide-stimulated wells with reference and other culture wells. For a clone to be called positive, the clone needed an FDR below 0.05, an odds ratio above 5, and a productive frequency above 0.1% in at least two of three replicate wells. A clonotype was classed as cross-reactive if the clonotype showed significant expansion both in SARS-CoV-2 spike wells and in at least one common cold coronavirus spike condition. Levenshtein distances (stringdist) and unrooted phylogenetic trees (ape) in R version 3.6.1 were used to assess CDR3 homology. TCRdb cleaned the public reads at Q25 with fastp, built clones with MiXCR and kept in-frame beta chains. Rows with a matching CDR3 protein are joined into one entry that keeps the most common DNA and genes. It is TCRdb's table, rather than the study itself, that gives the V and J calls and clone size. The sample table records approximately 10,000 distinct CDR3 sequences; approximately 53% of these occur just once. The ten largest clonotypes hold roughly 28% of the sample.

Deletion took 2 bases off V and 1 base off J, with a span of 11 bases between the germline ends. The CDR3 has 16 amino acids, counting the end cysteine and phenylalanine. The kept DNA is CDR3 alone, 48 bases in frame from the first base. Reading the germline V gene gives CDR1 SGHTA and CDR2 FQGTGA. This clonotype was seen more than once but under ten times. The specificity of this receptor is unknown. No much larger clone is present one base from it, and per-base qualities are unavailable. Reading the label with the study, this specimen's treatment or condition is: approximately 9-day PBMC culture with coronavirus spike peptide pools or control peptides (ViraFEST assay). The ViraFEST assay, used in the study, expanded antigen-specific T cells with peptide pools and then identified the expanded clonotypes through TCR sequencing. The convalescent patients' positive SARS-CoV-2 PCR tests were from March to December 2020, which was before the Alpha, Beta and Delta variants emerged in the United States. PBMCs were cultured at under 2.5 million per well in IMDM supplemented with around 5% human AB serum and roughly 10 IU/ml IL-2, with roughly 10 ug/ml peptide pools added. Half of the culture medium was replaced with fresh IL-2-containing medium on days 3 and 7. After approximately 11 days of culture, CD4+ T cells were isolated by negative selection with the EasySep CD4+ T cell isolation kit. Ficoll-Paque Plus gradient centrifugation was used to isolate PBMCs from whole blood, and the isolated PBMCs were then either used fresh or cryopreserved at -140C. In general, triplicate wells were set up for every culture condition.

This chain is built from TRBV7-3 and TRBJ2-2; a tentative D match to TRBD2 spans 5 bases. Sequenced sample: CD4+ T cells from blood, cultured in vitro. This sequence was found in a human donor who had recovered from COVID-19. The sequenced DNA is TGTGCCAGCAGCTTAGTCGGGAAGGGGAACACCGGGGAGCTGTTTTTT. This codes for CASSLVGKGNTGELFF.